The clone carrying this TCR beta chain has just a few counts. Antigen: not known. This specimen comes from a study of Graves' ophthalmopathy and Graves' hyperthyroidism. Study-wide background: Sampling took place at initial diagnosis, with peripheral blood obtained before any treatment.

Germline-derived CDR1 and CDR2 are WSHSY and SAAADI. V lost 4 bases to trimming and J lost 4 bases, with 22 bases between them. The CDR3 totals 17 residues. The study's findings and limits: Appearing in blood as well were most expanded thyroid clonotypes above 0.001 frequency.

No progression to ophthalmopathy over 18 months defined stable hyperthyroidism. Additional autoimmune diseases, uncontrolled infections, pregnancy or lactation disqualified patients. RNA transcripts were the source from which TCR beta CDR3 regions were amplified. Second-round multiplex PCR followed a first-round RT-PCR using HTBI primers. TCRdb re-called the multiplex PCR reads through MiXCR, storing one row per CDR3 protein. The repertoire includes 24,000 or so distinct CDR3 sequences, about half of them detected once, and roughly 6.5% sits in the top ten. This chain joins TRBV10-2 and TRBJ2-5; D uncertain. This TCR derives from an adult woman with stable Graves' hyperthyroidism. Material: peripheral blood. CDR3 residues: CASSGSSRGELRETQYF. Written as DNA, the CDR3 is TGCGCCAGCAGTGGGAGCTCTAGAGGAGAGTTAAGAGAGACCCAGTACTTC.